These T cell receptor beta chains were read from a single sample in a study of T-cell memory formation after mild COVID-19. TCRdb passed the 5' RACE reads through MiXCR, listing each CDR3 protein once. The data show around 370,000 distinct CDR3 sequences, roughly 20% seen once. Sequencing input: PBMCs or a T cell subset sorted from them (not recorded which). All receptors derive from an adult woman who had mild COVID-19 (a few samples of this study predate the infection). Cell type and time point are not known. Both conserved end residues are part of each CDR3. The D gene is left open where the match is weak. Clone size appears in some rows only: once, few, many, or a class for an expanded clone.

d_gene	v_gene	abundance	j_gene	CDR3nt	CDR3aa
TRBD2	TRBV14	NA	TRBJ2-3	TGTGCCAGCAGCCAAGGGACTAGCATGGATACGCAGTATTTT	CASSQGTSMDTQYF
TRBD2	TRBV6-5	NA	TRBJ2-1	TGTGCCAGCAGTGAGCGGGGGGCCAACAATGAGCAGTTCTTC	CASSERGANNEQFF
TRBD2	TRBV15	NA	TRBJ2-3	TGTGCCACCAGCAGAGATGGGGGACTAGCGTACACAGATACGCAGTATTTT	CATSRDGGLAYTDTQYF
NA	TRBV18	NA	TRBJ2-5	TGTGCCAGCTCACCACGTGGATACCAAGAGACCCAGTACTTC	CASSPRGYQETQYF
NA	TRBV12-3/TRBV12-4	few	TRBJ2-1	TGTGCCAGCAGGCCCCAAGGGGGGCTCGGTGAGCAGTTCTTC	CASRPQGGLGEQFF
NA	TRBV11-2	NA	TRBJ1-1	TGTGCCAGCAGCTCCTTTGCAGACAGGCAGAACACTGAAGCTTTCTTT	CASSSFADRQNTEAFF
NA	TRBV5-6	few	TRBJ2-7	TGTGCCAGCAGCTTGTTTGCGTACGAGCAGTACTTC	CASSLFAYEQYF
NA	TRBV2	NA	TRBJ1-3	TGTGCCAGCAGTGCGAGGTGGTCGAACTCTGGAAACACCATATATTTT	CASSARWSNSGNTIYF
NA	TRBV20-1	NA	TRBJ1-5	TGCAGTGCCGGAGGGGGTGGCAATCAGCCCCAGCATTTT	CSAGGGGNQPQHF
NA	TRBV7-8	few	TRBJ2-3	TGTGCCAGCAGCTCCATACCCCGTGGTTGGGCAGGAGCAGATACGCAGTATTTT	CASSSIPRGWAGADTQYF
NA	TRBV6-1	NA	TRBJ1-5	TGTGCCAGCGGGGCAGGGGCTTTTTGGCAGCCCCAGCATTTT	CASGAGAFWQPQHF
NA	TRBV5-5	NA	TRBJ2-6	TGTGCCAGCAGCTTTTGGCTTGTGGGTGGGGCCAACGTCCTGACTTTC	CASSFWLVGGANVLTF
TRBD1	TRBV7-8	NA	TRBJ1-5	TGTGCCAGCAGTTCCAGGGGGCCCTATAGCAATCAGCCCCAGCATTTT	CASSSRGPYSNQPQHF
TRBD1	TRBV5-6	NA	TRBJ1-2	TGTGCCAGCAGCCGGGACAGCGGTGGCTACACCTTC	CASSRDSGGYTF
NA	TRBV3-1	few	TRBJ2-7	TGTGCCAGCAGCCATCCGCACGGACCCTCCTACGAGCAGTACTTC	CASSHPHGPSYEQYF
NA	TRBV7-9	NA	TRBJ1-2	TGTGCCAGCAGCTTCCCAGGGGCTAACTATGGCTACACCTTC	CASSFPGANYGYTF
NA	TRBV6-2/TRBV6-3	NA	TRBJ1-2	TGTGCCAGCAGGGTACTGGACAGAACCTATGGCTACACCTTC	CASRVLDRTYGYTF
NA	TRBV12-3/TRBV12-4	NA	TRBJ2-7	TGTGCCAGCACCCTTGGGGAGAATATGAGAGAAAATTCCTACGAGCAGTACTTC	CASTLGENMRENSYEQYF
TRBD2	TRBV15	NA	TRBJ2-1	TGTGCCACCAGCATCCGACTAGCGGGAGGCAATGAGCAGTTCTTC	CATSIRLAGGNEQFF
NA	TRBV4-2	NA	TRBJ2-7	TGTGCCAGCAGCCAAGACAGGAACTACGAGCAGTACTTC	CASSQDRNYEQYF
NA	TRBV20-1	few	TRBJ2-7	TGCAGTGCAGACAGGGGAAGCGGGGCCTACGAGCAGTACTTC	CSADRGSGAYEQYF
TRBD2	TRBV7-3	NA	TRBJ2-1	TGTGCCAGCAGCAGCAGGACTAGCTCCTACAATGAGCAGTTCTTC	CASSSRTSSYNEQFF
NA	TRBV7-2	once	TRBJ2-3	TGTGCCAGCAGCTTAGCGAAAACGGCGGATCCGAGCACAGATACGCAGTATTTT	CASSLAKTADPSTDTQYF
NA	TRBV20-1	NA	TRBJ1-1	TGCAGTGCTAGTGGACAGAACACTGAAGCTTTCTTT	CSASGQNTEAFF
NA	TRBV5-1	NA	TRBJ2-7	TGCGCCAGCAGCCCCGAGAACCGGGTACGCATCTACGAGCAGTACTTC	CASSPENRVRIYEQYF
NA	TRBV12-3/TRBV12-4	NA	TRBJ1-3	TGTGCCAGCGGCTCATCTACATCACTCTCTGGAAACACCATATATTTT	CASGSSTSLSGNTIYF
NA	TRBV12-3/TRBV12-4	once	TRBJ2-5	TGTGCCAGCAGTTTTGCAGTCCAAGAGACCCAGTACTTC	CASSFAVQETQYF
NA	TRBV10-3	NA	TRBJ2-7	TGTGCCATCAGTGACTTCCGGGGCGAGCAGTACTTC	CAISDFRGEQYF
TRBD2	TRBV12-3/TRBV12-4	NA	TRBJ2-1	TGTGCCAGCAGTTTAAGTTCTAGCGGGGATGAGCAGTTCTTC	CASSLSSSGDEQFF
TRBD2	TRBV27	NA	TRBJ2-1	TGTGCCAGCAGTCCCACCCGGACTAGCGGTGAGCAGTTCTTC	CASSPTRTSGEQFF
TRBD2	TRBV12-3/TRBV12-4	NA	TRBJ2-7	TGTGCCAGCAGTTTGGCCTGGGGGACTAGCGGGGGGTACGAGCAGTACTTC	CASSLAWGTSGGYEQYF
TRBD1	TRBV6-5	NA	TRBJ2-4	TGTGCCAGCAGATACATTGGACAGGGGAACATTCAGTACTTC	CASRYIGQGNIQYF
NA	TRBV7-3	NA	TRBJ2-2	TGTGCCAGCAGCCATGGACGGGGCTCGGGCGGGGAGCTGTTTTTT	CASSHGRGSGGELFF
NA	TRBV20-1	few	TRBJ1-5	TGCAGTGCCAGGTCGGACCCCAATCAGCCCCAGCATTTT	CSARSDPNQPQHF
NA	TRBV4-1	many	TRBJ1-2	TGCGCCAGCAGCCCCGGGCAGTCGGACTCGAGCGACTACACCTTC	CASSPGQSDSSDYTF
NA	TRBV6-5	NA	TRBJ1-1	TGTGCCAGCACCAAAACCTCTAGGACAGAGAACACTGAAGCTTTCTTT	CASTKTSRTENTEAFF
TRBD1	TRBV20-1	NA	TRBJ2-1	TGCAGTGCTAGAGTGAGGACAGGGGGGTACAATGAGCAGTTCTTC	CSARVRTGGYNEQFF
NA	TRBV29-1	NA	TRBJ1-1	TGCAGCGTTGAAGATCCGGGACGCCTTGGGACTGAAGCTTTCTTT	CSVEDPGRLGTEAFF
TRBD1	TRBV5-4	few	TRBJ1-2	TGTGCCAGCAGCTCTGCCGCGGACAGGGCGTTCGGTGGCTACACCTTC	CASSSAADRAFGGYTF
TRBD2	TRBV4-2	NA	TRBJ2-7	TGTGCCAGCAGCCAAGATCTCCGGCGGGAGGGGGAGCAGTACTTC	CASSQDLRREGEQYF
NA	TRBV5-1	many	TRBJ2-4	TGCGCCAGCAGCCCCGGCGGAACAGGGTCAGGAATTCAGTACTTC	CASSPGGTGSGIQYF
NA	TRBV30	NA	TRBJ1-1	TGTGCCTGGAGGACGGCCCTGCTCACTGAAGCTTTCTTT	CAWRTALLTEAFF
NA	TRBV6-5	few	TRBJ1-6	TGTGCCAGCAGTTACTCGAGCATCAGCCCGACGAGTAATTCACCCCTCCACTTT	CASSYSSISPTSNSPLHF
TRBD2	TRBV2	few	TRBJ2-1	TGTGCCCTAGGACTAGCGGGGGGGTCTGAGCAGTTCTTC	CALGLAGGSEQFF
NA	TRBV12-3/TRBV12-4	few	TRBJ1-5	TGTGCCAGCAGACCCTGGGGGGGGGCCGGGCAGCCCCAGCATTTT	CASRPWGGAGQPQHF
NA	TRBV5-5	NA	TRBJ1-5	TGTGCCAGCAGCTTGGAGTCCCAGGCGTGGGGGCCCCAGCATTTT	CASSLESQAWGPQHF
NA	TRBV6-5	NA	TRBJ1-1	TGTGCCAGCAGTTACTCGAGCAGGGGAGCCCCTGAAGCTTTCTTT	CASSYSSRGAPEAFF
TRBD2	TRBV11-2	few	TRBJ2-1	TGTGCCAGCAGCGGCTTTTCGACTAGCGGGAGGGCCATTGAGCAGTTCTTC	CASSGFSTSGRAIEQFF
TRBD2	TRBV2	many	TRBJ2-1	TGTGCCAGCAGCGAAGCGCGGGGGGACGCTGAGCAGTTCTTC	CASSEARGDAEQFF
NA	TRBV12-3/TRBV12-4	few	TRBJ1-4	TGTGCCAGCAGCCTGACCGCCGGTAATGAAAAACTGTTTTTT	CASSLTAGNEKLFF
NA	TRBV4-2	few	TRBJ1-5	TGTTCCAGCAGCCCCACCCCCGGCGCAATGGATAGCAATCAGCCCCAGCATTTT	CSSSPTPGAMDSNQPQHF
NA	TRBV29-1	NA	TRBJ2-6	TGCAGCGTCCGACAGGTCTCTGGGGCCAACGTCCTGACTTTC	CSVRQVSGANVLTF
TRBD2	TRBV12-3/TRBV12-4	NA	TRBJ2-1	TGTGCCAGCAGTTTGAGCCTAGCGGAAGAGTTCTTC	CASSLSLAEEFF
TRBD1	TRBV28	few	TRBJ2-2	TGTGCCAGCAGCTACCCGCCGGGACAGGGAGACACCGGGGAGCTGTTTTTT	CASSYPPGQGDTGELFF
TRBD2	TRBV7-8	NA	TRBJ2-1	TGTGCCAGCAGCGGCAGCGGGGGGCCCCACAATGAGCAGTTCTTC	CASSGSGGPHNEQFF
NA	TRBV4-1	NA	TRBJ2-3	TGCGCCAGCAGCCAAGTCGGGGCGGGCACAGATACGCAGTATTTT	CASSQVGAGTDTQYF
NA	TRBV4-2	NA	TRBJ1-1	TGTGCCAGCAGCCAAGTACTATTTATGAACACTGAAGCTTTCTTT	CASSQVLFMNTEAFF
NA	TRBV12-3/TRBV12-4	NA	TRBJ2-3	TGTGCCAGCAGTCAGTGGTTCAAGAGCACAGATACGCAGTATTTT	CASSQWFKSTDTQYF
NA	TRBV6-6	NA	TRBJ1-6	TGTGCCAGCAGTGACACCTTGAATTCACCCCTCCACTTT	CASSDTLNSPLHF